The rows below give T cell receptor beta chains drawn from one sample of a study of regulatory T cells in long-lasting Graves disease. TCRdb ran MiXCR on the multiplex PCR reads and lists one entry per CDR3 protein. Counted here are some 370,000 distinct CDR3 sequences, 20% occurring once; the ten biggest clones make up around 20%. Specimen: peripheral blood mononuclear cells (PBMCs), collected when the disease was refractory, from a patient treated with antithyroid drugs. These receptor sequences come from a female donor with Graves disease. The CDR3 runs from the conserved cysteine through the conserved F or W. Fields, in order: clone size, V gene, J gene, D gene, CDR3 protein, CDR3 DNA. A D gene is named only where the DNA matches it firmly. Only part of the rows carry a size: once, few, many, or a class if the clone is expanded.

size: many; V: TRBV3-1; J: TRBJ1-2; D: NA; CDR3: CASRQSYNRYGYTF; DNA: TGTGCCAGCAGACAATCGTACAACCGATATGGCTACACCTTC
size: NA; V: TRBV19; J: TRBJ2-5; D: TRBD1; CDR3: CASGWTGGETQYF; DNA: TGTGCCAGTGGCTGGACAGGGGGTGAGACCCAGTACTTC
size: NA; V: TRBV27; J: TRBJ1-2; D: NA; CDR3: CASSLSGPPLGYGYTF; DNA: TGTGCCAGCAGTTTATCGGGGCCACCGCTCGGCTATGGCTACACCTTC
size: NA; V: TRBV29-1; J: TRBJ1-2; D: NA; CDR3: CSVGGDGNYGYTF; DNA: TGCAGCGTTGGGGGGGACGGCAACTATGGCTACACCTTC
size: NA; V: TRBV20-1; J: TRBJ1-5; D: TRBD1; CDR3: CSARAVTGGVGSNQPQHF; DNA: TGCAGTGCTAGAGCTGTGACAGGGGGCGTCGGTAGCAATCAGCCCCAGCATTTT
size: few; V: TRBV19; J: TRBJ2-2; D: NA; CDR3: CASKDGRRDGELFF; DNA: TGTGCCAGTAAGGATGGCAGGCGTGACGGGGAGCTGTTTTTT
size: many; V: TRBV12-3/TRBV12-4; J: TRBJ2-2; D: NA; CDR3: CASSFPQGSTGELFF; DNA: TGTGCCAGCAGTTTCCCACAGGGATCGACCGGGGAGCTGTTTTTT
size: NA; V: TRBV20-1; J: TRBJ2-2; D: NA; CDR3: CSARASDSFGAANTGELFF; DNA: TGCAGTGCTAGAGCTTCGGACTCGTTTGGGGCCGCGAACACCGGGGAGCTGTTTTTT
size: few; V: TRBV20-1; J: TRBJ2-3; D: TRBD2; CDR3: CSASPTSGRAWGADTQYF; DNA: TGCAGTGCTAGCCCCACTAGCGGGAGGGCCTGGGGGGCAGATACGCAGTATTTT
size: many; V: TRBV11-3; J: TRBJ2-2; D: NA; CDR3: CASSSDPPGELFF; DNA: TGTGCCAGCAGCTCAGACCCTCCCGGGGAGCTGTTTTTT
size: NA; V: TRBV11-2; J: TRBJ1-4; D: TRBD1; CDR3: CASTRDRGNEKLFF; DNA: TGTGCCAGCACGCGGGACAGGGGAAATGAAAAACTGTTTTTT
size: NA; V: TRBV18; J: TRBJ2-7; D: NA; CDR3: CASSHGGPEQYF; DNA: TGTGCCAGCTCCCATGGAGGGCCCGAGCAGTACTTC
size: NA; V: TRBV19; J: TRBJ1-5; D: NA; CDR3: CASSMGTNQPQHF; DNA: TGTGCCAGTAGTATGGGGACTAATCAGCCCCAGCATTTT
size: many; V: TRBV6-1; J: TRBJ2-5; D: TRBD2; CDR3: CASSRTSGKKETQYF; DNA: TGTGCCAGCAGTCGGACTAGCGGCAAGAAAGAGACCCAGTACTTC
size: NA; V: TRBV7-9; J: TRBJ2-7; D: TRBD1; CDR3: CASSSPGQGGRYEQYF; DNA: TGTGCCAGCAGCTCACCGGGACAGGGGGGTCGGTACGAGCAGTACTTC
size: few; V: TRBV6-1; J: TRBJ2-7; D: TRBD2; CDR3: CASRTSGSGNEQYF; DNA: TGTGCCAGCAGAACTAGCGGGAGCGGGAACGAGCAGTACTTC
size: many; V: TRBV6-1; J: TRBJ1-2; D: NA; CDR3: CASSDFGKDSYGYTF; DNA: TGTGCCAGCAGTGACTTCGGGAAGGACAGCTATGGCTACACCTTC
size: NA; V: TRBV3-1; J: TRBJ1-5; D: TRBD1; CDR3: CASSPGTDHQPQHF; DNA: TGTGCCAGCAGCCCCGGGACAGACCATCAGCCCCAGCATTTT
size: many; V: TRBV3-1; J: TRBJ2-7; D: NA; CDR3: CASSPEGQYYEQYF; DNA: TGTGCCAGCAGCCCAGAGGGACAATACTACGAGCAGTACTTC
size: NA; V: TRBV27; J: TRBJ1-2; D: NA; CDR3: CASSLIGLLYGYTF; DNA: TGTGCCAGCAGTTTAATCGGGCTCCTCTATGGCTACACCTTC
size: few; V: TRBV7-2; J: TRBJ2-1; D: TRBD2; CDR3: CASSQKAGTSGYNEQFF; DNA: TGTGCCAGCAGCCAGAAAGCCGGGACTAGCGGATACAATGAGCAGTTCTTC
size: many; V: TRBV6-2/TRBV6-3; J: TRBJ2-7; D: NA; CDR3: CASSYGGRWGEQYF; DNA: TGTGCCAGCAGTTATGGGGGGCGTTGGGGCGAGCAGTACTTC
size: few; V: TRBV20-1; J: TRBJ1-2; D: TRBD1; CDR3: CSAQSQGAGYGYTF; DNA: TGCAGTGCCCAATCACAGGGGGCCGGCTATGGCTACACCTTC
size: many; V: TRBV3-1; J: TRBJ2-7; D: TRBD1; CDR3: CASSQGTGIYEQYF; DNA: TGTGCCAGCAGCCAGGGGACAGGGATCTACGAGCAGTACTTC
size: many; V: TRBV30; J: TRBJ2-7; D: TRBD1; CDR3: CAWSYRGDEQYF; DNA: TGTGCCTGGAGTTACAGGGGTGACGAGCAGTACTTC
size: few; V: TRBV12-3/TRBV12-4; J: TRBJ2-3; D: TRBD2; CDR3: CASTNGLAGYTDTQYF; DNA: TGTGCCAGCACCAACGGACTAGCGGGATACACAGATACGCAGTATTTT
size: few; V: TRBV7-9; J: TRBJ2-7; D: NA; CDR3: CASSQQGGKGRYEQYF; DNA: TGTGCCAGCAGCCAACAGGGCGGCAAGGGCCGCTACGAGCAGTACTTC
size: many; V: TRBV30; J: TRBJ2-7; D: NA; CDR3: CAWKDGLTYEQYF; DNA: TGTGCCTGGAAGGACGGGTTAACCTACGAGCAGTACTTC
size: NA; V: TRBV28; J: TRBJ2-3; D: TRBD2; CDR3: CASSSKREGTDTQYF; DNA: TGTGCCAGCAGTTCCAAGCGGGAGGGCACAGATACGCAGTATTTT
size: NA; V: TRBV20-1; J: TRBJ2-2; D: TRBD1; CDR3: CSARRRTGEGTGELFF; DNA: TGCAGTGCCAGGAGAAGAACAGGGGAAGGAACCGGGGAGCTGTTTTTT
size: NA; V: TRBV3-1; J: TRBJ1-3; D: NA; CDR3: CASSPLRAVTGNTIYF; DNA: TGTGCCAGCAGCCCCTTAAGAGCAGTTACTGGAAACACCATATATTTT
size: many; V: TRBV2; J: TRBJ2-2; D: TRBD2; CDR3: CASRASGAMNTGELFF; DNA: TGTGCCAGCAGGGCTAGCGGGGCCATGAACACCGGGGAGCTGTTTTTT
size: many; V: TRBV6-7; J: TRBJ1-4; D: TRBD1; CDR3: CASRDRDTTNEKLFF; DNA: TGTGCCAGCCGGGACAGGGATACGACTAATGAAAAACTGTTTTTT
size: NA; V: TRBV7-2; J: TRBJ1-1; D: NA; CDR3: CASSLGLGGLPYTEAFF; DNA: TGTGCCAGCAGCTTAGGGTTGGGAGGACTTCCCTACACTGAAGCTTTCTTT
size: few; V: TRBV27; J: TRBJ2-2; D: NA; CDR3: CASSFPTGELFF; DNA: TGTGCCAGCAGTTTCCCCACCGGGGAGCTGTTTTTT
size: NA; V: TRBV7-9; J: TRBJ2-7; D: NA; CDR3: CASSLIRGSSYEQYF; DNA: TGTGCCAGCAGCTTAATCCGGGGAAGCTCCTACGAGCAGTACTTC
size: NA; V: TRBV5-6; J: TRBJ1-2; D: TRBD1; CDR3: CASSKGQGVAYGYTF; DNA: TGTGCCAGCAGTAAAGGACAGGGGGTTGCCTATGGCTACACCTTC
size: NA; V: TRBV7-9; J: TRBJ1-6; D: NA; CDR3: CASSWGTAANSPLHF; DNA: TGTGCCAGCAGCTGGGGAACAGCGGCTAATTCACCCCTCCACTTT
size: many; V: TRBV5-6; J: TRBJ1-2; D: NA; CDR3: CASSLSWREDGYTF; DNA: TGTGCCAGCAGCTTGTCATGGAGGGAGGATGGCTACACCTTC
size: NA; V: TRBV7-9; J: TRBJ2-2; D: TRBD2; CDR3: CASEGLAGSGELFF; DNA: TGTGCCAGCGAGGGACTAGCGGGATCTGGGGAGCTGTTTTTT
size: NA; V: TRBV10-3; J: TRBJ1-2; D: NA; CDR3: CAISPSNRSPFSYGYTF; DNA: TGTGCCATCAGCCCCTCCAATCGGAGCCCCTTCAGCTATGGCTACACCTTC
size: NA; V: TRBV19; J: TRBJ1-1; D: TRBD1; CDR3: CASYRTGGSYTEAFF; DNA: TGTGCCAGTTACCGGACAGGGGGATCCTACACTGAAGCTTTCTTT